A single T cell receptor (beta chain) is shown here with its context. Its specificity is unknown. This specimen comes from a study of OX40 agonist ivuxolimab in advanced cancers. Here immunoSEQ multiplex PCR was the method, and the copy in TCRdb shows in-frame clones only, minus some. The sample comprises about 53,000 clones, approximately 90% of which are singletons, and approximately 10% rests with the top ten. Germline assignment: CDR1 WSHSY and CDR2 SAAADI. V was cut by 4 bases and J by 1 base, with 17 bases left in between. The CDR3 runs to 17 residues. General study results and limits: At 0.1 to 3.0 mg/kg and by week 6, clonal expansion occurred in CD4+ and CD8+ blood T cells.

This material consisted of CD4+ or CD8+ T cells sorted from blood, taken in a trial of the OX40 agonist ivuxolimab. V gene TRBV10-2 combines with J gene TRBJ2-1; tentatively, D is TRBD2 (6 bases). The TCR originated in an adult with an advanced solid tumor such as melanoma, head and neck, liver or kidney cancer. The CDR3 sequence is CASSGLGLFHSYNEQFF. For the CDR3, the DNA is TGCGCCAGCAGTGGGTTGGGACTCTTTCATTCCTACAATGAGCAGTTCTTC.